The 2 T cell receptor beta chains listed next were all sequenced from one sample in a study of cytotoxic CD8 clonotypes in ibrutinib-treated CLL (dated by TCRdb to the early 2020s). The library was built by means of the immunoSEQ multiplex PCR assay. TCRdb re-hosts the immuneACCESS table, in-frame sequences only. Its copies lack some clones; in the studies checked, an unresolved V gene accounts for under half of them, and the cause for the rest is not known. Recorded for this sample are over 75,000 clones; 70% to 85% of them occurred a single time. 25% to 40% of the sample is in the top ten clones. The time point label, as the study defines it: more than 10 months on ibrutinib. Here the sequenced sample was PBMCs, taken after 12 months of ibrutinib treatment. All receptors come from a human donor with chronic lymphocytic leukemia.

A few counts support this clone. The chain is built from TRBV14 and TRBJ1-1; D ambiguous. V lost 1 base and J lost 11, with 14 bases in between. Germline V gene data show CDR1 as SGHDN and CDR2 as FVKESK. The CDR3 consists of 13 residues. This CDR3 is CASSQAVTRHAFF. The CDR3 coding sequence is TGTGCCAGCAGCCAAGCGGTCACACGACATGCTTTCTTT.

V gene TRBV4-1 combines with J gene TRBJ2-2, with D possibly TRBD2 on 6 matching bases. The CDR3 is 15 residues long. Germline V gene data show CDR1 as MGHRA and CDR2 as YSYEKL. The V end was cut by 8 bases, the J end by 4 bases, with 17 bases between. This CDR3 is CASLSSTGATGELFF. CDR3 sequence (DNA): TGCGCCAGCCTCTCGTCTACGGGAGCCACCGGGGAGCTGTTTTTT.